This is a list of T cell receptor beta chains from one sample in a study of T cell repertoires in cytomegalovirus infection. One entry per CDR3 protein, called by TCRdb with MiXCR from the reads. This table holds 800,000 to 950,000 distinct CDR3 sequences, around a third found once. For these TCRs, the target antigens are not known. Material: cultured CD8+ T cells from PBMCs, obtained from culture after CMV antigen stimulation. All receptors derive from a human donor in good health (CMV status not recorded). Some clones in this sample may be carry-over from other donors' samples. CDR3s include the opening cysteine and the closing phenylalanine or tryptophan. The D gene is left open where the match is weak. Size tells how often a clone was seen (once, few, many) or the class of an expanded clone, and some rows leave it out.

j_call	d_call	clone_size	v_call	cdr3_aa	cdr3_nt
TRBJ2-1	TRBD1	few	TRBV24-1	CATSDPQGTGGNEQFF	TGTGCCACCAGTGACCCTCAGGGCACAGGGGGGAATGAGCAGTTCTTC
TRBJ2-7	TRBD1	NA	TRBV7-6	CVSSLGQGHYEQYF	TGTGTCAGCAGCCTCGGACAGGGCCACTACGAGCAGTACTTC
TRBJ2-1	NA	few	TRBV27	CASSLGLVPYNEQFF	TGTGCCAGCAGTTTAGGGCTAGTTCCCTACAATGAGCAGTTCTTC
TRBJ2-3	NA	NA	TRBV7-4	CASSSTSSRLTDTQYF	TGTGCCAGCAGCAGTACTAGCTCCCGCCTCACAGATACGCAGTATTTT
TRBJ2-5	NA	NA	TRBV2	CASKPPGQGHETQYF	TGTGCCAGCAAACCCCCGGGTCAGGGGCACGAGACCCAGTACTTC
TRBJ1-1	TRBD1	NA	TRBV5-5	CASGRQGPTSGAFF	TGTGCCAGCGGCAGACAGGGTCCTACTTCTGGAGCTTTCTTT
TRBJ1-2	NA	NA	TRBV7-3	CASGAPVDYGYTF	TGTGCCAGCGGGGCCCCGGTGGACTATGGCTACACCTTC
TRBJ2-2	NA	NA	TRBV6-2/TRBV6-3	CASSGEGAYTGELFF	TGTGCCAGCAGCGGGGAGGGGGCCTACACCGGGGAGCTGTTTTTT
TRBJ1-1	NA	NA	TRBV6-5	CASSSGAHRSSNTEAFF	TGTGCCAGCAGTTCCGGGGCCCACCGGAGCTCAAACACTGAAGCTTTCTTT
TRBJ2-7	TRBD2	NA	TRBV14	CASSPRLAGYEQYF	TGTGCCAGCAGCCCGCGACTAGCGGGCTACGAGCAGTACTTC
TRBJ1-2	NA	NA	TRBV6-2/TRBV6-3	CASSYWYRDGYTF	TGTGCCAGCAGTTACTGGTACAGGGACGGCTACACCTTC
TRBJ2-2	TRBD1	NA	TRBV9	CASSKRQGASPGELFF	TGTGCCAGCAGCAAGCGACAGGGGGCGAGTCCCGGGGAGCTGTTTTTT
TRBJ2-5	TRBD1	NA	TRBV5-4	CASSTTGFRVQETQYF	TGTGCCAGCAGCACGACAGGGTTCCGAGTCCAAGAGACCCAGTACTTC
TRBJ1-4	NA	once	TRBV20-1	CSARETRELFF	TGCAGTGCTAGAGAAACCCGGGAACTGTTTTTT
TRBJ1-2	NA	few	TRBV19	CASTPFRGPALDYGYTF	TGTGCCAGTACCCCTTTCCGGGGCCCGGCCCTTGACTATGGCTACACCTTC
TRBJ2-3	TRBD2	NA	TRBV7-6	CASSPGTSGGIFLDTLYF	TGTGCCAGCAGCCCCGGGACTAGCGGGGGCATATTTTTAGATACGCTGTATTTT
TRBJ1-5	NA	NA	TRBV19	CASSIWGSGNQPQHF	TGTGCCAGTAGTATTTGGGGATCGGGCAATCAGCCCCAGCATTTT
TRBJ1-2	NA	few	TRBV12-3/TRBV12-4	CASSLWGGSYGYTF	TGTGCCAGCAGTTTATGGGGGGGATCCTATGGCTACACCTTC
TRBJ2-6	NA	NA	TRBV6-5	CANSYSQGYLSGANVLTF	TGTGCCAACAGTTACTCGCAGGGGTACCTCTCTGGGGCCAACGTCCTGACTTTC
TRBJ1-2	NA	few	TRBV3-1	CASSQTRSRAPSDYGYTF	TGTGCCAGCAGCCAGACACGAAGCCGGGCCCCGAGCGACTATGGCTACACCTTC
TRBJ1-3	NA	many	TRBV4-1	CASSQNGGPFGNTIYF	TGCGCCAGCAGCCAGAACGGGGGCCCGTTCGGAAACACCATATATTTT
TRBJ2-1	NA	NA	TRBV6-4	CASSDSVSSYNEQFF	TGTGCCAGCAGTGACTCCGTGAGCTCCTACAATGAGCAGTTCTTC
TRBJ2-1	TRBD2	NA	TRBV4-1	CASSQSRLAGGTSEQFF	TGCGCCAGCAGCCAATCTCGACTAGCGGGGGGAACAAGTGAGCAGTTCTTC
TRBJ2-3	NA	NA	TRBV27	CASIGWTGTSTDTQYF	TGTGCCAGCATAGGGTGGACTGGCACTAGCACAGATACGCAGTATTTT
TRBJ2-3	NA	NA	TRBV15	CATSGRDTRSTDTQYF	TGTGCCACCAGCGGACGGGACACCAGAAGCACAGATACGCAGTATTTT
TRBJ2-2	NA	NA	TRBV12-5	CASGFLLPRGTGELFF	TGTGCTAGTGGTTTCCTCCTCCCCAGGGGCACCGGGGAGCTGTTTTTT
TRBJ1-4	NA	NA	TRBV6-5	CASTNGGTDVFF	TGTGCCAGCACAAACGGGGGAACGGACGTGTTTTTT
TRBJ1-1	NA	few	TRBV4-1	CASSLRGGDDTEAFF	TGCGCCAGCAGCCTAAGAGGCGGTGACGACACTGAAGCTTTCTTT
TRBJ2-1	NA	NA	TRBV25-1	CASSEYGGLLSYNEQFF	TGTGCCAGCAGTGAATACGGGGGCCTACTCTCCTACAATGAGCAGTTCTTC
TRBJ2-3	NA	NA	TRBV23-1	CASSRGMETTDTQYF	TGCGCCAGCAGCCGGGGAATGGAGACCACAGATACGCAGTATTTT
TRBJ2-2	NA	NA	TRBV28	CASSRGATGELFF	TGTGCCAGCAGTAGGGGAGCCACCGGGGAGCTGTTTTTT
TRBJ1-6	NA	NA	TRBV13	CASSFLTRDGYNSPLHF	TGTGCCAGCAGCTTTCTCACCCGGGACGGCTATAATTCACCCCTCCACTTT
TRBJ1-2	NA	many	TRBV29-1	CSARTVQTNYGYTF	TGCAGCGCTAGGACAGTACAAACTAACTATGGCTACACCTTC
TRBJ1-1	NA	few	TRBV4-1	CASSQGAGYDTEAFF	TGCGCCAGCAGCCAAGGAGCAGGCTATGACACTGAAGCTTTCTTT
TRBJ2-4	TRBD2	NA	TRBV20-1	CSAKWSSGGTKNIQYF	TGCAGTGCTAAATGGTCTAGCGGGGGGACCAAAAACATTCAGTACTTC
TRBJ1-2	TRBD1	NA	TRBV11-2	CASSLDERQGYTF	TGTGCCAGCAGCTTAGATGAGAGACAGGGGTACACCTTC
TRBJ2-2	NA	NA	TRBV12-3/TRBV12-4	CASSPLGTGGELFF	TGTGCCAGCAGTCCCCTGGGGACCGGCGGGGAGCTGTTTTTT
TRBJ1-4	NA	few	TRBV5-1	CASSLAGDLATNEKLFF	TGCGCCAGCAGCTTGGCGGGGGACCTGGCAACTAATGAAAAACTGTTTTTT
TRBJ1-4	TRBD1	NA	TRBV5-8	CASSLATPGTVPRGEKLFF	TGTGCCAGCAGCTTGGCCACCCCCGGGACAGTCCCAAGGGGTGAAAAACTGTTTTTT
TRBJ2-7	NA	few	TRBV29-1	CSVPLPERNYEQYF	TGCAGCGTTCCCCTCCCTGAACGCAATTACGAGCAGTACTTC
TRBJ1-2	TRBD1	NA	TRBV6-5	CASSYGAGGYDGYTF	TGTGCCAGCAGTTACGGAGCAGGGGGTTATGATGGCTACACCTTC
TRBJ2-1	TRBD2	NA	TRBV5-5	CASRAGNYNEQFF	TGTGCCAGCCGAGCGGGGAACTACAATGAGCAGTTCTTC